These 2 T cell receptor beta chains originate from one sample sequenced in a study of cytomegalovirus exposure and HLA in healthy donors. Using immunoSEQ multiplex PCR, the repertoire was profiled, and TCRdb retains in-frame clones only, with some absent. The data show about 260,000 clones, around 91% seen once. Sequencing used PBMCs. The receptors were gathered from a woman aged 25 to 45 in good health and CMV-seronegative.

The chain carries TRBV4-3 and TRBJ2-1, with TRBD1 matching over 7 bases. V was pared by 3 bases and J by 6 bases, with 14 bases of the junction left unmatched. This CDR3 contains 17 residues. Germline loops: CDR1 LGHNA, CDR2 YSLEER. This CDR3 reads CASSHVSVQGVGNEQFF. For the CDR3, the DNA is TGCGCCAGCAGCCACGTTTCGGTGCAGGGGGTGGGCAATGAGCAGTTCTTC.

The chain links TRBV5-6 to TRBJ2-7; D is unclear. Germline V gene sequence: CDR1 SGHDT, CDR2 YYEEEE. The CDR3 is made up of 15 amino acids. V shed 0 bases and J shed 5 bases, with 15 bases lying between them. The chain's CDR3 is CASSLAITKLDEQYF. CDR3 bases: TGTGCCAGCAGCTTGGCCATCACGAAGTTGGACGAGCAGTACTTC.